This T cell receptor (beta chain) was sequenced in a study of shared clonotypes between healthy human individuals. This clone occurred a few times. The CDR3 extends over 12 amino acids. Germline lookup yields CDR1 SGHDN and CDR2 FVKESK. The V gene lost 1 base and the J gene lost 6 bases, with 7 bases spanning the gap. Generated by immunoSEQ multiplex PCR, the TCRdb table keeps only in-frame clones and is missing some. The profile shows approximately 92,000 clones, about 70% of them singletons. Sample: memory CD8+ T cells sorted from blood. Subset here: CD45RO+ cells pooled with CCR7-negative TemRA cells. The source is a man under 40 in good health. The rearrangement uses TRBV14 and TRBJ2-7; the D is unclear. The CDR3 region is CASSQVLSEQYF. CDR3 DNA: TGTGCCAGCAGCCAAGTCCTTAGCGAGCAGTACTTC. The complete variable domain, with remaining parts taken from reference TRBV14 and TRBJ2-7, reads EAGVTQFPSHSVIEKGQTVTLRCDPISGHDNLYWYRRVMGKEIKFLLHFVKESKQDESGMPNNRFLAERTGGTYSTLKVQPAELEDSGVYFCASSQVLSEQYFGPGTRLTVT.